This is a list of T cell receptor beta chains from one sample in a study of T cells in Graves' hyperthyroidism and ophthalmopathy. TCRdb analysed the multiplex PCR reads with MiXCR anew, one entry per CDR3 protein. The data contain some 320,000 distinct CDR3 sequences, about an eighth of them singletons. Sequencing was performed on blood. The receptors derive from a middle-aged woman with Graves' ophthalmopathy. CDR3s include the opening cysteine and the closing phenylalanine or tryptophan. Each record gives: V gene, J gene, clone size, D gene, CDR3 protein, CDR3 DNA. The D gene is left open where the match is weak. The listing skips clone size in some rows; elsewhere it reads once, few, many or a size class.

TRBV7-9	TRBJ2-7	.	.	CASSLVEGPGEQYF	TGTGCCAGCAGCTTAGTCGAGGGGCCCGGCGAGCAGTACTTC
TRBV27	TRBJ1-6	many	.	CASKGTGYNSPLHF	TGTGCCAGCAAAGGGACGGGATATAATTCACCCCTCCACTTT
TRBV20-1	TRBJ2-3	.	.	CSAKRLVRTDAQYF	TGCAGTGCTAAACGACTAGTTCGCACAGATGCGCAGTATTTT
TRBV30	TRBJ1-2	many	TRBD1	CAWDTGGYGYTF	TGTGCCTGGGATACAGGGGGGTATGGCTACACCTTC
TRBV7-8	TRBJ2-2	.	.	CASSFARTGELFF	TGTGCCAGCAGCTTCGCAAGAACCGGGGAGCTGTTTTTT
TRBV19	TRBJ2-5	many	.	CASTSGVGETQYF	TGTGCCAGTACCTCGGGGGTCGGCGAGACCCAGTACTTC
TRBV12-5	TRBJ1-5	many	.	CASGLFQGHQPQHF	TGTGCTAGTGGTTTGTTCCAGGGGCATCAGCCCCAGCATTTT
TRBV10-2	TRBJ2-3	many	.	CASSEGSSTDTQYF	TGCGCCAGCAGTGAAGGGTCCAGCACAGATACGCAGTATTTT
TRBV5-1	TRBJ2-7	.	.	CASRQREFSEQYF	TGCGCCAGCAGACAGAGAGAGTTCTCCGAGCAGTACTTC
TRBV24-1	TRBJ2-1	many	TRBD2	CATSDWGGSAAHDNEQFF	TGTGCCACCAGTGATTGGGGGGGTTCAGCGGCCCACGACAATGAGCAGTTCTTC
TRBV7-8	TRBJ1-2	.	TRBD1	CASSADRRTNYGYTF	TGTGCCAGCAGCGCGGACAGGAGAACTAACTATGGCTACACCTTC
TRBV5-1	TRBJ1-1	few	.	CASSSVVNTEAFF	TGCGCCAGCAGCTCGGTAGTGAACACTGAAGCTTTCTTT
TRBV3-1	TRBJ1-2	many	TRBD1	CASSQRDSPRYGYTF	TGTGCCAGCAGCCAAAGGGACAGCCCCCGCTATGGCTACACCTTC
TRBV19	TRBJ1-1	many	TRBD1	CASSIGTGGVGMNTEAFF	TGTGCCAGTAGTATCGGGACAGGGGGCGTGGGGATGAACACTGAAGCTTTCTTT
TRBV6-1	TRBJ1-5	.	.	CASKVLKNQPQHF	TGTGCCAGCAAGGTTCTCAAGAATCAGCCCCAGCATTTT
TRBV19	TRBJ1-1	.	TRBD1	CASSTTGASEAFF	TGTGCCAGTAGTACTACAGGGGCGTCTGAAGCTTTCTTT
TRBV11-2	TRBJ2-3	many	.	CASSFRGGLPDTQYF	TGTGCCAGCAGCTTTCGCGGCGGTCTACCAGATACGCAGTATTTT
TRBV6-1	TRBJ2-2	many	.	CASSPRGPGELFF	TGTGCCAGCAGTCCCAGGGGCCCCGGGGAGCTGTTTTTT
TRBV20-1	TRBJ1-5	.	TRBD1	CSARDYGQGASLFGNQPQHF	TGCAGTGCTAGAGATTATGGACAGGGTGCCAGCTTATTCGGGAATCAGCCCCAGCATTTT
TRBV6-5	TRBJ2-7	few	.	CASSSLGNEQYF	TGTGCCAGCAGTTCTCTCGGAAACGAGCAGTACTTC
TRBV10-2	TRBJ2-5	.	TRBD2	CASSRAGGRQETQYF	TGCGCCAGCAGCCGAGCGGGGGGGCGTCAAGAGACCCAGTACTTC
TRBV30	TRBJ2-7	few	.	CAWKLMTGEQYF	TGTGCCTGGAAACTCATGACGGGCGAGCAGTACTTC
TRBV20-1	TRBJ1-4	few	TRBD1	CRGQDFNEKLFF	TGCAGAGGACAGGATTTTAATGAAAAACTGTTTTTT
TRBV19	TRBJ2-6	few	.	CASSPEISGANVLTF	TGTGCCAGTAGTCCAGAAATCTCTGGGGCCAACGTCCTGACTTTC
TRBV7-9	TRBJ1-1	many	TRBD1	CASSFPGGQLNTEAFF	TGTGCCAGCAGCTTCCCCGGGGGACAGCTGAACACTGAAGCTTTCTTT
TRBV19	TRBJ2-2	.	.	CPSSIGVSNTGELFF	TGTCCCAGTAGTATAGGTGTCAGTAACACCGGGGAGCTGTTTTTT
TRBV3-1	TRBJ2-5	many	.	CASSLISRETQYF	TGTGCCAGCAGCCTTATCTCCCGGGAGACCCAGTACTTC
TRBV3-1	TRBJ2-5	many	.	CASSQDGHRGETQYF	TGTGCCAGCAGCCAAGATGGGCATAGAGGGGAGACCCAGTACTTC
TRBV5-5	TRBJ2-1	many	.	CASNPTGSTYNEQFF	TGTGCCAGCAACCCCACAGGGAGCACCTACAATGAGCAGTTCTTC
TRBV28	TRBJ2-7	many	TRBD2	CASKWTSGSSYEQYF	TGTGCCAGCAAATGGACTAGCGGGAGTTCCTACGAGCAGTACTTC
TRBV2	TRBJ1-5	many	.	CASRENLSNQPQHF	TGTGCCAGCAGAGAGAACCTTAGCAATCAGCCCCAGCATTTT
TRBV5-6	TRBJ2-3	many	TRBD1	CASSWGGQGTTDTQYF	TGTGCCAGCAGCTGGGGGGGACAGGGCACCACAGATACGCAGTATTTT
TRBV6-2/TRBV6-3	TRBJ1-1	once	TRBD1	CASSYSRDRDEAFF	TGTGCCAGCAGTTACTCGAGGGACAGGGATGAAGCTTTCTTT
TRBV12-3/TRBV12-4	TRBJ2-1	many	TRBD2	CASSRMGLAVYNEQFF	TGTGCCAGCAGTAGAATGGGACTAGCGGTCTACAATGAGCAGTTCTTC
TRBV13	TRBJ2-3	few	.	CASSLFAWGTDTQYF	TGTGCCAGCAGCTTATTCGCCTGGGGCACAGATACGCAGTATTTT
TRBV27	TRBJ2-7	many	TRBD2	CASSPAARGAGGIIYEQYF	TGTGCCAGCAGTCCCGCAGCTCGAGGGGCGGGGGGGATCATCTACGAGCAGTACTTC
TRBV28	TRBJ2-1	.	.	CASRFYNEQFF	TGTGCCAGCAGATTCTACAATGAGCAGTTCTTC
TRBV5-4	TRBJ2-3	few	TRBD1	CASSNGQGQTDTQYF	TGTGCCAGCAGTAACGGACAGGGTCAGACAGATACGCAGTATTTT
TRBV5-5	TRBJ2-7	few	.	CASSLVGTSSYEQYF	TGTGCCAGCAGCTTGGTCGGGACATCCTCCTACGAGCAGTACTTC